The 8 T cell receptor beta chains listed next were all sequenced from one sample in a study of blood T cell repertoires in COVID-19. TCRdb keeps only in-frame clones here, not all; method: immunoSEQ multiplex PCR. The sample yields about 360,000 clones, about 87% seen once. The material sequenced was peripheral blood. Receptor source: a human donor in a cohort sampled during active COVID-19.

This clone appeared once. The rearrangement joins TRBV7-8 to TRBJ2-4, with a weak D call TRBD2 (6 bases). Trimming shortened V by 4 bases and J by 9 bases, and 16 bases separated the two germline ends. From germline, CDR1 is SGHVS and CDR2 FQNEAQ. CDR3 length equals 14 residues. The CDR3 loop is CASSSRAQEGIQYF. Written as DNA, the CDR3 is TGTGCCAGCAGCTCCAGGGCGCAGGAGGGCATTCAGTACTTC. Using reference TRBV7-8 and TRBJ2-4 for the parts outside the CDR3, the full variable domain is GAGVSQSPRYKVAKRGQDVALRCDPISGHVSLFWYQQALGQGPEFLTYFQNEAQLDKSGLPSDRFFAERPEGSVSTLKIQRTQQEDSAVYLCASSSRAQEGIQYFGAGTRLSVL.

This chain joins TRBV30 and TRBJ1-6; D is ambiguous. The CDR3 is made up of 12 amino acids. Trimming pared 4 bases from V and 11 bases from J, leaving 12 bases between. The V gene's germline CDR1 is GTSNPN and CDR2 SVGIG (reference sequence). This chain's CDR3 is CAWTPRSAPLHF. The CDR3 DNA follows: TGTGCCTGGACCCCGCGTTCGGCACCCCTCCACTTT.

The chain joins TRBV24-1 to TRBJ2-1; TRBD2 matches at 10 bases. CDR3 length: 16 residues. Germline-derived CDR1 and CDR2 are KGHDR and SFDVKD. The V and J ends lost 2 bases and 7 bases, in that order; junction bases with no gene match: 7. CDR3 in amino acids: CATSDWASGRKNEQFF. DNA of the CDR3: TGTGCCACCAGTGATTGGGCTAGCGGGAGAAAGAATGAGCAGTTCTTC.

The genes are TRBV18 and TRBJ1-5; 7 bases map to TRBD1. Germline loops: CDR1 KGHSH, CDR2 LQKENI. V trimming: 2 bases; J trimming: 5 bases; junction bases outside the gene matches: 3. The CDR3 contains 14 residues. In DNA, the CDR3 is TGTGCCAGCTCACCAGGAGACAGGGATCAGCCCCAGCATTTT. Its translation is CASSPGDRDQPQHF.

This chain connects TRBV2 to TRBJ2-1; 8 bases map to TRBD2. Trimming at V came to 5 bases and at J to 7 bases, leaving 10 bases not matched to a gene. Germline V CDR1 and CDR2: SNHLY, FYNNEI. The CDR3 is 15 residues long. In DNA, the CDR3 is TGTGCCAGCAGTCGGAGCGGGGGCCTCCTTAATGAGCAGTTCTTC. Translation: CASSRSGGLLNEQFF.

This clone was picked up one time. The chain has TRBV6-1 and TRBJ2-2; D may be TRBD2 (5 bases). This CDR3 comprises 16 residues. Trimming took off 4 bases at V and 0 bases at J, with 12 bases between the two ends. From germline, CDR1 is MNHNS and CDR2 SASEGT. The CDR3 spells CASSARRLTNTGELFF. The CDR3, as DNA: TGTGCCAGCAGTGCGCGGAGGCTCACGAACACCGGGGAGCTGTTTTTT.

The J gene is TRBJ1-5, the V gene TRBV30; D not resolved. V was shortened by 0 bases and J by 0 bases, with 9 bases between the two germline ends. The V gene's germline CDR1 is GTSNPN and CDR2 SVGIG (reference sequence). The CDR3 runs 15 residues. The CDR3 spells CAWSVPRHSNQPQHF. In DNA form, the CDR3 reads TGTGCCTGGAGTGTACCCCGACATAGCAATCAGCCCCAGCATTTT.

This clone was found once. CDR3 in DNA: TGCGCCAGCAGCTTGGTTCCTAGCGGGGGACTGGAAGATACGCAGTATTTT. Encoded protein: CASSLVPSGGLEDTQYF. The gene calls are TRBV5-1 and TRBJ2-3, with 10 bases aligning to TRBD2. J was trimmed by 5 bases and V by 0 bases; bases with no gene match: 9. Germline CDR1 and CDR2: SGHRS and YFSETQ. The CDR3 is 17 amino acids.